The clone carrying this T cell receptor beta chain was observed a few times. Its specificity is unknown. Both TCR beta VDJ combination and CDR3 sequence profiling were carried out. Genomic DNA was the template for this profiling. TCRdb used MiXCR to reprocess the reads, holding one entry per CDR3 protein. The sample records some 290,000 distinct CDR3 sequences, about 56% being singletons. The data stem from a study of CD8+CD57+ T cells in acquired aplastic anemia. About the research overall: Sorted CD4+ and CD8+ cells gave a mean 3.2 ug DNA, range about 0.19 to 27.4 ug. Study-wide results and limits: Roughly 27 shared CD8+ CDR3s appeared highly expressed within patients' immunodominant clones.

Germline CDR1 reads DFQATT; CDR2 reads SNEGSKA (reference sequence). V was shortened by 6 bases and J by 6 bases, with 21 bases between the two germline ends. The CDR3 covers 14 residues. V usage is TRBV20-1 and J usage is TRBJ2-7; D may be TRBD1 (6 bases). Sequencing was performed on sorted CD4+, CD8+, or CD8+CD57+ T cells (not recorded which) from PBMCs. The TCR sequence derives from a human donor with severe aplastic anemia or a healthy control (not recorded which). The CDR3 protein is CSARVQGKLGEQYF. CDR3 nucleotide sequence: TGCAGTGCCCGGGTTCAGGGGAAGCTGGGCGAGCAGTACTTC.